This TCR beta chain was obtained from a study of a mutant IDH1 vaccine in newly diagnosed glioma. Study-level background: Either 4-6 weeks after radiotherapy alone or alongside temozolomide, vaccination was begun.

Turning to this clone: Its antigen remains unidentified.

Regarding the study as a whole: It seemed that pseudoprogression was not linked to changes in the top peripheral T cell clonotypes.

Generated by immunoSEQ multiplex PCR, the TCRdb table keeps only in-frame clones and is missing some. The sample carries around 69,000 clones, around nine tenths recorded once. Noted time point: week 35, safety follow-up. Vaccination used 300 ug of mutant IDH1 20-mer peptide per dose, with topical imiquimod. The clonotype originates from a man aged 25-45 years with glioma. Source: PBMCs, taken from a glioma patient whose treatment included an IDH1 peptide vaccine.

The CDR3 bases are TGTGCCAGCCGGGACACTTACACCGGGGAGCTGTTTTTT. It yields the protein CASRDTYTGELFF. The genes are TRBV6-5 and TRBJ2-2; perhaps TRBD1 as D (6 bases). CDR1 MNHEY and CDR2 SVGAGI come from the germline V gene. The CDR3 consists of 13 residues. Deletions cut 8 bases from V and 3 bases from J, with 10 bases between.